A single sample gave rise to the 29 T cell receptor beta chains below, sequenced in a study of blood T cell repertoires in COVID-19. The data were produced by immunoSEQ multiplex PCR, yet TCRdb's version contains in-frame clones alone and is incomplete. The sample records roughly 33,000 clones, approximately 80% being singletons. The sequenced material came from peripheral blood. The receptors were sampled from a woman between 55 and 75 years old with acute or convalescent COVID-19.

V usage is TRBV2 and J usage is TRBJ2-7; D ambiguous. V lost 0 bases, J lost 4 bases, and 10 bases lay in between. In germline, CDR1 is SNHLY, CDR2 FYNNEI. The CDR3 spans 14 residues. The CDR3 protein is CASSEALLTYEQYF. In DNA, the CDR3 is TGTGCCAGCAGTGAAGCGCTCCTGACATACGAGCAGTACTTC.

The chain links TRBV30 to TRBJ2-7; 10 bases are shared with TRBD2. V dropped 7 bases and J dropped 1; count of bases not matched to a gene: 7. Germline V gene data show CDR1 as GTSNPN and CDR2 as SVGIG (reference sequence). The CDR3 is 14 amino acids. The CDR3 region is CASKLAGSSYEQYF. CDR3 bases: TGTGCCTCTAAACTAGCGGGATCTTCCTACGAGCAGTACTTC. The full variable domain, its missing parts supplied by reference TRBV30 and TRBJ2-7, is SQTIHQWPATLVQPVGSPLSLECTVEGTSNPNLYWYRQAAGRGLQLLFYSVGIGQISSEVPQNLSASRPQDRQFILSSKKLLLSDSGFYLCASKLAGSSYEQYFGPGTRLTVT.

The chain links TRBV7-3 to TRBJ2-1; 8 bases match TRBD2. Germline loops: CDR1 SGHTA, CDR2 FQGTGA. CDR3 length: 15 residues. J gave up 4 bases and V 8 bases, and 10 bases lay outside the gene matches. CDR3 nucleotide sequence: TGTGCCAGCGGACGAACTAGCGGACCGTACAATGAGCAGTTCTTC. It is translated as CASGRTSGPYNEQFF.

V usage is TRBV6-7 and J usage is TRBJ1-6, with a weak D call TRBD1 (5 bases). TRBV6-7 carries the ORF label, with uncertain function. V was clipped by 0 bases and J by 10 bases, with 13 bases between them. This CDR3 spans 15 amino acids. Here the CDR3 reads CASSYSNWGASPLHF. The CDR3 DNA is TGTGCCAGCAGTTACTCGAATTGGGGCGCCTCACCCCTCCACTTT.

In this sample, this clone turned up a few times. The rearrangement links TRBV2 to TRBJ2-3, with 12 positions matching TRBD1. Looked up from germline, CDR1 is SNHLY and CDR2 is FYNNEI. The CDR3 is made up of 15 amino acids. V dropped 6 bases and J dropped 4; count of bases not matched to a gene: 5. The CDR3 spells CASRSGQGASDTQYF. In DNA form, the CDR3 reads TGTGCCAGCAGGTCGGGACAGGGGGCCTCAGATACGCAGTATTTT.

The chain is built from TRBV13 and TRBJ2-3; D not certain. CDR3 length: 16 amino acids. The germline V and J ends were trimmed by 0 bases and 2 bases, with 12 bases remaining between them. Germline CDR1 is PRHDT and CDR2 is FYEKMQ (reference sequence). The CDR3, as DNA: TGTGCCAGCAGCTTAGGGGCAGATACCATCACAGATACGCAGTATTTT. This codes for CASSLGADTITDTQYF.

V is TRBV9 and J is TRBJ1-6; D unresolved. V was shortened by 4 bases and J by 8 bases, with 10 bases between the two germline ends. This CDR3 has 13 residues. CDR1 and CDR2 from the germline V gene are SGDLS and YYNGEE. This CDR3 reads CASSLAEDSPLHF. The DNA of the CDR3 is TGTGCCAGCAGCCTCGCAGAGGATTCACCCCTCCACTTT.

CDR3 sequence reads: CAWGRGYEQYF. The CDR3, as DNA: TGTGCCTGGGGCAGGGGGTACGAGCAGTACTTC. J is TRBJ2-7 and V is TRBV30, with 7 bases fitting TRBD1. J gave up 4 bases and V 5 bases, and 2 bases lay outside the gene matches. CDR1 is GTSNPN, CDR2 SVGIG, per germline (reference sequence). This CDR3 spans 11 amino acids.

This rearrangement joins TRBV29-1 to TRBJ2-5, with a weak D call TRBD1 (6 bases). CDR3 length: 14 residues. Trimming removed 4 bases at V and 5 bases at J, with 17 bases between. The germline V gene has CDR1 SQVTM and CDR2 ANQGSEA. The CDR3 nucleotides are TGCAGCGTTGGAACGCCAGGGGAGCGGGAGACCCAGTACTTC. It specifies CSVGTPGERETQYF.

V usage is TRBV30 and J usage is TRBJ2-2, with 9 positions matching TRBD2. In germline, CDR1 is GTSNPN, CDR2 SVGIG (reference sequence). The CDR3 totals 14 residues. V lost 3 bases and J lost 4; bases outside the gene matches: 3. The CDR3 here is CAWRRGGGTGELFF. The CDR3 bases are TGTGCCTGGAGGCGGGGGGGCGGCACCGGGGAGCTGTTTTTT.

The genes are TRBV18 and TRBJ1-1, with D unclear. CDR1 and CDR2 (germline): KGHSH, LQKENI. The CDR3 length is 14 residues. V lost 3 bases, J lost 4 bases, and 12 bases lay in between. In DNA form, the CDR3 reads TGTGCCAGCTCACCTAGTGCAGGTCGCACTGAAGCTTTCTTT. Residues: CASSPSAGRTEAFF.

The gene calls are TRBV27 and TRBJ2-3; 8 positions agree with TRBD2. The CDR3 has 18 residues. The V segment lost 5 bases and the J segment 0 bases; nucleotides outside the gene matches: 13. Germline-derived CDR1 and CDR2 are MNHEY and SMNVEV (reference sequence). The DNA for the CDR3 is TGTGCCAGCAGTCTCCAAGCGGGGGCCCTACCTAGCACAGATACGCAGTATTTT. This sequence encodes CASSLQAGALPSTDTQYF.

The rearrangement uses TRBV12-3 or TRBV12-4 and TRBJ2-5; tentative D call: TRBD2 (6 bases). V lost 6 bases to trimming and J lost 5 bases, with 13 bases between them. This CDR3 region has 13 residues. The CDR3 DNA reads as TGTGCCAGCAGGGTGGGCGGAGGGGAGACCCAGTACTTC. It is translated as CASRVGGGETQYF.

The chain combines TRBV5-1 with TRBJ2-7, with D tentatively TRBD1 (6 bases). This CDR3 spans 14 amino acids. V was trimmed by 0 bases and J by 2 bases, leaving 9 bases between them. Looked up from germline, CDR1 is SGHRS and CDR2 is YFSETQ. The CDR3 DNA reads TGCGCCAGCAGCTTGGCAGGGGCTACCTACGAGCAGTACTTC. Translated, it gives CASSLAGATYEQYF.

V is TRBV19 and J is TRBJ1-5, with 7 bases lining up with TRBD1. Germline CDR1 is LNHDA and CDR2 is SQIVND (reference sequence). The CDR3 spans 13 residues. Trimming cost V 2 bases and J 5 bases; bases outside gene matches: 0. The CDR3 loop reads CASSITGDQPQHF. The CDR3 bases are TGTGCCAGTAGTATAACAGGGGATCAGCCCCAGCATTTT.

With regard to this clone: In the same sample, other DNA sequences code for this CDR3. The chain is built from TRBV5-1 and TRBJ1-5; the D gene is possibly TRBD1 (6 bases). Germline CDR1 reads SGHRS; CDR2 reads YFSETQ. V shed 4 bases and J shed 4 bases, with 12 bases lying between them. This CDR3 has 14 residues. CDR3 sequence: CASSLGGLNQPQHF. Here the CDR3 DNA reads TGCGCCAGCAGCCTGGGGGGCCTTAATCAGCCCCAGCATTTT. The full variable domain, rest sourced from reference TRBV5-1 and TRBJ1-5, is KAGVTQTPRYLIKTRGQQVTLSCSPISGHRSVSWYQQTPGQGLQFLFEYFSETQRNKGNFPGRFSGRQFSNSRSEMNVSTLELGDSALYLCASSLGGLNQPQHFGDGTRLSIL.

The chain uses TRBV7-9 and TRBJ2-7; 8 bases match TRBD1. The trim removed 5 bases at V and 2 bases at J, leaving 8 bases unmatched. In germline, CDR1 is SEHNR, CDR2 FQNEAQ (reference sequence). CDR3 length: 15 amino acids. The CDR3 spells CASSATGEVAYEQYF. The CDR3 DNA sequence: TGTGCCAGCAGCGCGACAGGGGAGGTCGCCTACGAGCAGTACTTC.

This clone has just one count. The chain employs TRBV2 and TRBJ2-7; TRBD2 agrees at 9 bases. V gave up 8 bases and J gave up 6 bases; unmatched junction bases: 5. Germline values: CDR1 SNHLY, CDR2 FYNNEI. The CDR3 length is 12 residues. The CDR3 loop is CASGRGGGEQYF. The CDR3 DNA reads as TGTGCCAGCGGGCGGGGGGGCGGCGAGCAGTACTTC.

J is TRBJ1-1 and V is TRBV11-1; 7 nucleotides line up with TRBD1. CDR3 size: 14 residues. J lost 1 base, V lost 5 bases, and 4 bases had no gene match. In germline, CDR1 is SGHAT, CDR2 FQDESV (reference sequence). CDR3 DNA: TGTGCCAGCAGCCCCGGGACAGCGAACACTGAAGCTTTCTTT. The encoded protein is CASSPGTANTEAFF.

The chain recombines TRBV11-1 with TRBJ2-5, with D perhaps TRBD2 (6 bases). Between the trimmed V and J ends, which lost 5 bases and 2 bases, there was a span of 18 bases. CDR3 length: 16 residues. Looked up from germline, CDR1 is SGHAT and CDR2 is FQDESV (reference sequence). The CDR3 loop reads CASSPFWRGRQETQYF. The CDR3 DNA reads as TGTGCCAGCAGCCCATTTTGGAGGGGACGACAAGAGACCCAGTACTTC.

This chain connects TRBV7-2 to TRBJ2-1, with 12 positions matching TRBD2. The length of the CDR3 is 17 residues. With V trimmed by 5 bases and J by 3 bases, 8 bases remained unmatched. Germline V gives CDR1 SGHTA, CDR2 FQGNSA. The CDR3 region has the DNA TGTGCCAGCAGCCCCCGGACTAGCGGGGACGACTACAATGAGCAGTTCTTC. Residues: CASSPRTSGDDYNEQFF.

This clone was detected once. The chain recombines TRBV9 with TRBJ2-2, with 11 bases aligning to TRBD2. Germline CDR1 and CDR2: SGDLS and YYNGEE. The CDR3 is 18 residues long. The junction had 9 bases not matched to a gene; V was cut back by 0 bases and J by 5 bases. Here the CDR3 reads CASSVATSGGILTGELFF. As DNA, the CDR3 is TGTGCCAGCAGCGTAGCTACTAGCGGGGGAATCTTAACCGGGGAGCTGTTTTTT.

This rearrangement joins TRBV12-3 or TRBV12-4 to TRBJ1-1; D unclear. With 5 bases removed from V and 6 bases from J, the gap between germline ends came to 7 bases. This CDR3 has 11 residues. The chain's CDR3 is CASSPIAEAFF. CDR3 DNA: TGTGCCAGCAGTCCAATTGCTGAAGCTTTCTTT.

The chain joins TRBV18 to TRBJ2-7; 7 bases line up with TRBD1. The length of the CDR3 is 15 residues. Losses at the gene ends were 3 bases for V and 6 bases for J; bases not matched to a gene: 11. Per germline, CDR1 KGHSH and CDR2 LQKENI. CDR3: CASSPSSGQVREQYF. The CDR3 DNA sequence: TGTGCCAGCTCACCCTCTTCCGGACAGGTTCGCGAGCAGTACTTC.

The chain recombines TRBV4-1 with TRBJ2-7; 7 nucleotides align to TRBD2. Trimming took 5 bases from V and 3 from J; bases not matched to a gene: 10. The CDR3 consists of 15 residues. Germline assignment: CDR1 MGHRA and CDR2 YSYEKL. CDR3 in DNA: TGCGCCAGCAGCTATCCCGGGACTACAAGCTACGAGCAGTACTTC. Translated, it gives CASSYPGTTSYEQYF.

This rearrangement joins TRBV6-5 to TRBJ1-2; TRBD1 is a possible D gene (5 bases). CDR1 is MNHEY, CDR2 SVGAGI, per germline. This CDR3 comprises 13 residues. With 6 bases removed from V and 5 bases from J, the gap between germline ends came to 13 bases. The CDR3 bases are TGTGCCAGCAGCCCGGGGGTGGGGTATGGCTACACCTTC. Amino acid sequence: CASSPGVGYGYTF.

The gene calls are TRBV19 and TRBJ1-2; the match to TRBD1 covers 10 bases. CDR1 is LNHDA and CDR2 is SQIVND in the germline V gene (reference sequence). The CDR3 runs to 15 residues. Trimming cost V 7 bases and J 8 bases; bases outside gene matches: 13. In DNA, the CDR3 is TGTGCCAGTACCACCGGACAGGGGGAGGTCGGAGGCTACACCTTC. Translated, it gives CASTTGQGEVGGYTF. Full variable domain (outside the CDR3, taken from reference TRBV19 and TRBJ1-2): DGGITQSPKYLFRKEGQNVTLSCEQNLNHDAMYWYRQDPGQGLRLIYYSQIVNDFQKGDIAEGYSVSREKKESFPLTVTSAQKNPTAFYLCASTTGQGEVGGYTFGSGTRLTVV.

This clone showed up just once. The CDR3 sequence is CASSTIQAGFNIQYF. CDR3 nucleotide sequence: TGTGCCAGTAGTACCATACAGGCCGGTTTCAACATTCAGTACTTC. The chain carries TRBV19 and TRBJ2-4; a possible D gene is TRBD1 (5 bases). CDR1 is LNHDA and CDR2 is SQIVND in the germline V gene (reference sequence). The CDR3 length is 15 residues. V gave up 4 bases and J gave up 7 bases, with 17 bases separating them.

V and J are TRBV21-1 and TRBJ2-7; the DNA was not compared with TRBD1, the D call given in the table. TRBV21-1 is deemed a pseudogene. The CDR3 is 16 amino acids. The CDR3 is CASSKAVGTGVYEQYF. Here the CDR3 DNA reads TGTGCCAGCAGCAAAGCGGTGGGGACAGGAGTCTACGAGCAGTACTTC.